A single sample gave rise to the 5 T cell receptor beta chains below, sequenced in a study of blood T cell repertoires in COVID-19. Produced via immunoSEQ multiplex PCR; TCRdb's table is partial and in-frame only. Among about 370,000 clones listed, 75% to 90% were seen once. Sequenced sample: PBMCs or T cells enriched from blood (not recorded which). The source is a young man who had recovered from COVID-19.

This chain's CDR3 is CASKRGNQPQHF. DNA of the CDR3: TGTGCTAGTAAGAGGGGCAATCAGCCCCAGCATTTT. The chain recombines TRBV12-5 with TRBJ1-5, with D unresolved. The CDR3 covers 12 residues. Germline loops: CDR1 LGHNT, CDR2 FRNRAP. V was trimmed by 8 bases and J by 2 bases, leaving 7 bases between them. Full variable domain (remainder filled in from reference TRBV12-5 and TRBJ1-5): DARVTQTPRHKVTEMGQEVTMRCQPILGHNTVFWYRQTMMQGLELLAYFRNRAPLDDSGMPKDRFSAEMPDATLATLKIQPSEPRDSAVYFCASKRGNQPQHFGDGTRLSIL.

This sequence joins TRBV27 and TRBJ2-1, with 7 bases lining up with TRBD1. The V and J ends lost 5 bases and 7 bases, in that order; junction bases with no gene match: 14. Germline V gene sequence: CDR1 MNHEY, CDR2 SMNVEV (reference sequence). CDR3 length equals 16 residues. CDR3 sequence reads: CASSPSQGPYTNEQFF. The CDR3 DNA follows: TGTGCCAGCAGTCCATCACAGGGGCCGTATACTAATGAGCAGTTCTTC.

The rearrangement links TRBV3-1 (or the pseudogene TRBV3-2) to TRBJ2-5, with 12 bases fitting TRBD2. The CDR3 has 17 amino acids. The V segment lost 6 bases and the J segment 4 bases; nucleotides outside the gene matches: 12. The germline gives CDR1 LGHDT, CDR2 YNNKEL (reference sequence). This chain's CDR3 is CASSARLAGDLGETQYF. DNA of the CDR3: TGTGCCAGCAGTGCTAGACTAGCGGGGGACCTTGGAGAGACCCAGTACTTC.

This chain joins TRBV7-2 and TRBJ2-7; no firm D call. The length of the CDR3 is 17 residues. Germline lookup yields CDR1 SGHTA and CDR2 FQGNSA. Trimming stripped 1 base from V and 3 bases from J, with 19 bases between. CDR3: CASSLGTSGVTNYEQYF. Here the CDR3 DNA reads TGTGCCAGCAGCTTAGGCACGTCTGGAGTTACCAACTACGAGCAGTACTTC.

V usage is TRBV25-1 and J usage is TRBJ1-2; D ambiguous. CDR1 MGHDK and CDR2 SYGVNS come from the germline V gene. V dropped 1 base and J dropped 3 bases, with 6 bases sitting between them. The CDR3 has 13 residues. This CDR3 reads CASSEFRDYGYTF. The CDR3 DNA is TGTGCCAGCAGTGAATTTAGAGACTATGGCTACACCTTC.